Reported below is one T cell receptor beta chain. The antigen is unknown. Here the CDR3 omits its conserved ending phenylalanine or tryptophan, so a read error is the likely source. This record comes from a study of T cells after yellow fever vaccination. Turning to the study itself: Those fractions that held only low numbers of cells were prepared using the SMART-Seq v4 Ultra Low Input RNA kit. Study outcomes and limitations: The CD4 compartment and the CD8 compartment contained a small share of clonotypes in common. The presence of abundant clonotypes contaminating from the bulk population was possible in FACS-sorted repertoires.

Template switching with 5'RACE generated the TCR cDNA and added a universal primer site and UMIs. TCRdb used MiXCR to reprocess the 5' RACE reads, holding one entry per CDR3 protein. Among around 590,000 distinct CDR3 sequences listed, roughly 12% were seen once. The germline CDR1 and CDR2 sequences are DFQATT and SNEGSKA (reference sequence). CDR3 length: 15 amino acids. V lost 6 bases to trimming and J lost 4 bases; unmatched junction nucleotides: 13. This sequence originates from a man aged 25-45 years who received the YFV17D yellow fever vaccine. Sequencing was performed on PBMCs, taken on the day of the yellow fever booster vaccination. This sequence joins TRBV20-1 and TRBJ2-7; 9 nucleotides line up with TRBD2. The CDR3 nucleotides are TGCAGTGCAGGGGGCACTAGCGGGCGTTTTTACGAGCAGTACTAC. It codes for CSAGGTSGRFYEQYY.